Below are 21 T cell receptor beta chains sequenced from a single sample in a study of control samples from healthy donors and cancer patients. The data were produced by immunoSEQ multiplex PCR, yet TCRdb's version contains in-frame clones alone and is incomplete. This sample's clone table lists fewer than 250,000 clones. The material sequenced was blood. These receptor sequences come from a woman aged 30 to 39 in good health.

This chain uses TRBV12-3 or TRBV12-4 with TRBJ1-2, with no clear D. The length of the CDR3 is 12 residues. The V end was cut by 6 bases, the J end by 0 bases, with 5 bases between. CDR3 in amino acids: CASSLANYGYTF. Here the CDR3 DNA reads TGTGCCAGCAGCCTAGCTAACTATGGCTACACCTTC.

V is TRBV18 and J is TRBJ2-5; tentative D call: TRBD1 (5 bases). The CDR3 loop spans 15 amino acids. Per the germline V gene, CDR1 is KGHSH and CDR2 is LQKENI. Trimming pared 4 bases from V and 3 bases from J, leaving 15 bases between. The CDR3 nucleotides read TGTGCCAGCTCACGGGAAGGGGCGTCCGAAGAGACCCAGTACTTC. It is translated as CASSREGASEETQYF.

Regarding this clone: The conserved final phenylalanine or tryptophan is absent from the CDR3, which likely points to a read error. Because the CDR3's place on the DNA is in doubt, the DNA is left out and the CDR3 is given as listed by TCRdb. The chain employs TRBV28 and TRBJ1-2; the table's D call of TRBD1 was not tested on the DNA. 14 amino acids form the CDR3, both terminal residues included. Germline-derived CDR1 and CDR2 are MDHEN and SYDVKM. The CDR3 here is CASSSPILLGAPSI.

The chain is built from TRBV5-6 and TRBJ2-7; D may match TRBD1 or TRBD2 (5 bases each). Trimming took 1 base from V and 2 from J, leaving 16 bases between them. Germline V CDR1 and CDR2: SGHDT, YYEEEE. The CDR3 is 16 amino acids. The CDR3 DNA reads as TGTGCCAGCAGCTTGAGAGGGACGAGGGTAACCTACGAGCAGTACTTC. The encoded protein is CASSLRGTRVTYEQYF.

The rearrangement links TRBV7-2 to TRBJ2-7; 7 bases are a match to TRBD2. The CDR3 loop spans 13 amino acids. Per germline, CDR1 SGHTA and CDR2 FQGNSA. V lost 4 bases to trimming and J lost 2 bases; unmatched junction nucleotides: 2. The CDR3 nucleotides are TGTGCCAGCAGCTCCGGGACTACCTACGAGCAGTACTTC. Amino acids: CASSSGTTYEQYF.

CDR3 nucleotide sequence: TGTGCCAGCAGTCACAGGGTCAAACCTCCTTTCAAAAGCTCTGGGGCCAACGTCCTGACTTTC. Translated, it gives CASSHRVKPPFKSSGANVLTF. The chain is built from TRBV28 and TRBJ2-6; D is possibly TRBD1 (6 bases). Per the germline V gene, CDR1 is MDHEN and CDR2 is SYDVKM. The V gene lost 5 bases and the J gene lost 0 bases, with 26 bases spanning the gap. The CDR3 runs to 21 residues.

The J gene is TRBJ1-2, the V gene TRBV7-2; D call uncertain. The germline CDR1 and CDR2 sequences are SGHTA and FQGNSA. Trimming shortened V by 2 bases and J by 7 bases, and 8 bases separated the two germline ends. The CDR3 has 12 residues. CDR3: CASSLWGFGYTF. CDR3 sequence (DNA): TGTGCCAGCAGCTTATGGGGTTTTGGCTACACCTTC.

The chain employs TRBV28 and TRBJ1-2, with D uncertain. V was pared by 2 bases and J by 5 bases, with 12 bases between. Looked up from germline, CDR1 is MDHEN and CDR2 is SYDVKM. The CDR3 loop spans 14 amino acids. The CDR3: CASSLEDRGYGYTF. Here the CDR3 DNA reads TGTGCCAGCAGTTTAGAGGATCGGGGATATGGCTACACCTTC.

The V call is TRBV6-5, the J call TRBJ1-2, with 11 bases fitting TRBD1. V was pared by 2 bases and J by 4 bases, with 3 bases of the junction left unmatched. This CDR3 has 15 amino acids. The germline CDR1 and CDR2 sequences are MNHEY and SVGAGI. The CDR3 DNA reads as TGTGCCAGCAGTTACAGGGGACAGGGGGTCTATGGCTACACCTTC. Translating it yields CASSYRGQGVYGYTF.

The chain is built from TRBV5-6 and TRBJ1-4; D is ambiguous. Trimming took off 4 bases at V and 3 bases at J, with 13 bases between the two ends. CDR3 size: 15 residues. The germline CDR1 and CDR2 sequences are SGHDT and YYEEEE. In DNA form, the CDR3 reads TGTGCCAGCAGCGGAGGCACGGTTCCTAATGAAAAACTGTTTTTT. This sequence encodes CASSGGTVPNEKLFF. The whole variable domain, remainder taken from reference TRBV5-6 and TRBJ1-4, is DAGVTQSPTHLIKTRGQQVTLRCSPKSGHDTVSWYQQALGQGPQFIFQYYEEEERQRGNFPDRFSGHQFPNYSSELNVNALLLGDSALYLCASSGGTVPNEKLFFGSGTQLSVL.

The chain joins TRBV10-1 to TRBJ1-1; TRBD1 aligns across 8 bases. The CDR3 contains 14 residues. Germline values: CDR1 WNHNN, CDR2 SYGVQD (reference sequence). With 5 bases clipped from V and 3 bases from J, the junction kept 5 bases outside the gene matches. The CDR3 loop reads CASSPGQGHTEAFF. As DNA, the CDR3 is TGCGCCAGCAGTCCCGGACAGGGCCACACTGAAGCTTTCTTT.

The chain carries TRBV4-1 and TRBJ1-1; D gene unclear. V lost 1 base, J lost 1 base, and 7 bases lay in between. Germline CDR1 MGHRA, CDR2 YSYEKL. The CDR3 totals 14 residues. CDR3 nucleotide sequence: TGCGCCAGCAGCCAAGTGTTCCCGAACACTGAAGCTTTCTTT. Translation: CASSQVFPNTEAFF.

The rearrangement links TRBV7-2 to TRBJ2-3, with unresolved D. The CDR3 totals 12 residues. The ends were cut back, 5 bases at V and 3 bases at J, with 6 bases in the middle. Germline V gene data show CDR1 as SGHTA and CDR2 as FQGNSA. This CDR3 is CASSRWTDTQYF. The CDR3 region has the DNA TGTGCCAGCAGCCGGTGGACAGATACGCAGTATTTT.

As for this clone: The same CDR3 is also encoded by other DNA sequences in this sample. The rearrangement links TRBV10-3 to TRBJ2-2; D possibly corresponds to TRBD1 (5 bases). Looked up from germline, CDR1 is ENHRY and CDR2 is SYGVKD. V dropped 5 bases and J dropped 5 bases, with 12 bases sitting between them. This CDR3 has 14 amino acids. The chain's CDR3 is CAISPGPPTGELFF. The CDR3 bases are TGTGCCATCAGTCCAGGGCCCCCAACCGGGGAGCTGTTTTTT.

This chain connects TRBV12-3 or TRBV12-4 to TRBJ2-1; D gene uncertain. The CDR3 contains 13 residues. V dropped 4 bases and J dropped 4 bases, with 8 bases sitting between them. DNA for the CDR3: TGTGCCAGCAGTTCGGGCAGATACAATGAGCAGTTCTTC. Its protein product is CASSSGRYNEQFF.

The chain combines TRBV2 with TRBJ2-4; D may correspond to TRBD1 or TRBD2 (5 bases each). CDR3 length equals 17 residues. CDR1 is SNHLY and CDR2 is FYNNEI in the germline V gene. V was cut by 8 bases and J by 2 bases, with 22 bases left in between. The CDR3 region is CASQGDPGGRTKNIQYF. CDR3 bases: TGTGCCAGCCAGGGAGACCCAGGCGGCCGAACCAAAAACATTCAGTACTTC.

This sequence joins TRBV6-5 and TRBJ2-7, with D perhaps matching TRBD1 (5 bases). Germline V lookup: CDR1 MNHEY, CDR2 SVGAGI. The CDR3 is 14 amino acids. V was cut by 2 bases and J by 2 bases, with 10 bases left in between. The CDR3 here is CASSYAQAAYEQYF. For the CDR3, the DNA is TGTGCCAGCAGTTACGCACAGGCGGCCTACGAGCAGTACTTC.

The V gene is TRBV18, the J gene TRBJ2-1, with TRBD1 matching 7 bases. This CDR3 spans 15 amino acids. CDR1 is KGHSH, CDR2 LQKENI, per germline. The ends lost 3 bases at V and 2 bases at J; junction bases unmatched: 4. The CDR3 reads CASSPGTDTYNEQFF. DNA of the CDR3: TGTGCCAGCTCACCGGGGACAGATACCTACAATGAGCAGTTCTTC.

J is TRBJ2-1 and V is TRBV7-3; 8 nucleotides align to TRBD1. The V gene end was trimmed by 0 bases and the J gene end by 7 bases; junction bases not matched to a gene: 5. Germline V gene sequence: CDR1 SGHTA, CDR2 FQGTGA. This CDR3 contains 15 residues. The CDR3 bases are TGTGCCAGCAGCTTAACCCAGGGGGCCCGGAATGAGCAGTTCTTC. It codes for CASSLTQGARNEQFF. The full variable domain, its missing parts supplied by reference TRBV7-3 and TRBJ2-1, is GAGVSQTPSNKVTEKGKYVELRCDPISGHTALYWYRQSLGQGPEFLIYFQGTGAADDSGLPNDRFFAVRPEGSVSTLKIQRTERGDSAVYLCASSLTQGARNEQFFGPGTRLTVL.

This chain links TRBV5-8 with TRBJ2-7; D gene ambiguous. The V gene's germline CDR1 is SGHTS and CDR2 YDEGEE. Trimming cost V 0 bases and J 3 bases, with 7 bases left between them. The CDR3 is made up of 13 amino acids. CDR3 amino acids: CASSLARRYEQYF. Here the CDR3 DNA reads TGTGCCAGCAGCTTGGCCCGCCGCTACGAGCAGTACTTC.

J is TRBJ1-5 and V is TRBV5-8; D is undetermined. From germline, CDR1 is SGHTS and CDR2 YDEGEE. The V end was cut by 4 bases, the J end by 0 bases, with 8 bases between. This CDR3 comprises 14 residues. The CDR3 sequence: CASSQRYSNQPQHF. In DNA, the CDR3 is TGTGCCAGCAGCCAGAGGTATAGCAATCAGCCCCAGCATTTT.